The 19 T cell receptor beta chains below were found in one sample sequenced in a study of T cell responses to AZD1222 COVID-19 vaccine. TCRdb's table, derived via immunoSEQ multiplex PCR, lists solely in-frame clones and lacks some. This sample has 140,000 to 150,000 clones, with 91% found just once. The source material was peripheral blood, sampled 28 days after the second dose of the MenACWY control vaccine. Every receptor here comes from an adult who received the MenACWY meningococcal vaccine as a control.

The chain combines TRBV7-8 with TRBJ1-4; no reliable D call. Germline V gives CDR1 SGHVS, CDR2 FQNEAQ. CDR3 length equals 13 residues. V lost 2 bases, J lost 2 bases, and 3 bases lay in between. CDR3: CASSLRTNEKLFF. The CDR3 DNA is TGTGCCAGCAGCTTACGCACTAATGAAAAACTGTTTTTT.

V usage is TRBV28 and J usage is TRBJ1-1; tentative D call: TRBD1 (6 bases). The germline gives CDR1 MDHEN, CDR2 SYDVKM. V was trimmed by 7 bases and J by 3 bases, leaving 12 bases between them. CDR3 size: 13 residues. In DNA form, the CDR3 reads TGTGCCAGCATCCCGGGACATTACACTGAAGCTTTCTTT. Translating it yields CASIPGHYTEAFF.

This clone was seen just once. The chain carries TRBV2 and TRBJ2-6, with 7 bases identical to TRBD1. This CDR3 comprises 15 residues. Germline V gives CDR1 SNHLY, CDR2 FYNNEI. V was pared by 5 bases and J by 3 bases, with 4 bases of the junction left unmatched. The CDR3 DNA reads TGTGCCAGCAGTCCCGACAGGGTTGGGGCCAACGTCCTGACTTTC. Translated, it gives CASSPDRVGANVLTF.

The chain recombines TRBV18 with TRBJ2-3, with 9 bases aligning to TRBD1. CDR1 KGHSH and CDR2 LQKENI come from the germline V gene. V shed 3 bases, J shed 4 bases, and the junction held 2 bases outside the gene matches. The CDR3 consists of 14 residues. The CDR3 spells CASSPRTGADTQYF. As DNA, the CDR3 is TGTGCCAGCTCACCCCGGACAGGGGCAGATACGCAGTATTTT. Looking up the rest from reference TRBV18 and TRBJ2-3 gives the full variable domain: NAGVMQNPRHLVRRRGQEARLRCSPMKGHSHVYWYRQLPEEGLKFMVYLQKENIIDESGMPKERFSAEFPKEGPSILRIQQVVRGDSAAYFCASSPRTGADTQYFGPGTRLTVL.

This chain uses TRBV5-1 with TRBJ1-4; possible D gene TRBD1, 6 bases. The CDR3 extends over 17 amino acids. The V gene's germline CDR1 is SGHRS and CDR2 YFSETQ. V gave up 3 bases and J gave up 0 bases, with 15 bases separating them. The CDR3 DNA follows: TGCGCCAGCAGCTCGCAGCCTCCAGGGGCAACTAATGAAAAACTGTTTTTT. The encoded protein is CASSSQPPGATNEKLFF.

This chain links TRBV5-5 with TRBJ2-5, with D possibly matching TRBD2 (5 bases). V was shortened by 4 bases and J by 2 bases, with 18 bases between the two germline ends. The CDR3 covers 16 residues. The germline V gene encodes CDR1 SGHKS and CDR2 YYEKEE (reference sequence). The CDR3 bases are TGTGCCAGCAGCCAGCGGCTGGACGGTGGGCAAGAGACCCAGTACTTC. Protein sequence: CASSQRLDGGQETQYF.

In its sample, this clone was seen once. The gene calls are TRBV7-2 and TRBJ1-1; D is ambiguous. V shed 1 base and J shed 4 bases, with 10 bases lying between them. This CDR3 comprises 14 residues. The germline gives CDR1 SGHTA, CDR2 FQGNSA. The CDR3 nucleotides are TGTGCCAGCAGCTTAGGTGTGGTTTCCACTGAAGCTTTCTTT. Its translation is CASSLGVVSTEAFF.

The chain is built from TRBV3-1 (or the pseudogene TRBV3-2) and TRBJ1-4; 7 nucleotides align to TRBD1. The CDR3 extends over 17 amino acids. Trimming at V came to 3 bases and at J to 5 bases, leaving 12 bases not matched to a gene. From germline, CDR1 is LGHDT and CDR2 YNNKEL (reference sequence). Here the CDR3 DNA reads TGTGCCAGCAGCCACGGAAAGATGGCAGGGGGGAATGAAAAACTGTTTTTT. As protein: CASSHGKMAGGNEKLFF.

This clone has just one count. The rearrangement joins TRBV10-1 to TRBJ2-3; 7 bases are shared with TRBD1. There are 17 residues in the CDR3. The V segment lost 3 bases and the J segment 2 bases; nucleotides outside the gene matches: 11. CDR1 and CDR2 from the germline V gene are WNHNN and SYGVQD (reference sequence). In DNA form, the CDR3 reads TGCGCCAGCAGTGACGGGACAGAGGACTTTTTCACAGATACGCAGTATTTT. This codes for CASSDGTEDFFTDTQYF.

The rearrangement joins TRBV7-8 to TRBJ2-1; D is ambiguous. The V gene's germline CDR1 is SGHVS and CDR2 FQNEAQ. There are 12 residues in the CDR3. Deletions cut 6 bases from V and 7 bases from J, with 10 bases between. The CDR3 coding sequence is TGTGCCAGCAGTTTGTTCGGGAATGAGCAGTTCTTC. Protein sequence: CASSLFGNEQFF. Looking up the rest from reference TRBV7-8 and TRBJ2-1 gives the full variable domain: GAGVSQSPRYKVAKRGQDVALRCDPISGHVSLFWYQQALGQGPEFLTYFQNEAQLDKSGLPSDRFFAERPEGSVSTLKIQRTQQEDSAVYLCASSLFGNEQFFGPGTRLTVL.

The chain links TRBV5-4 to TRBJ2-3, with 7 bases fitting TRBD2. The CDR3 totals 15 residues. Germline assignment: CDR1 SGHNT and CDR2 YYREEE (reference sequence). With V trimmed by 4 bases and J by 0 bases, 5 bases remained unmatched. The CDR3 DNA is TGTGCCAGCAGCCCGGGGGGTTTAAGCACAGATACGCAGTATTTT. Translation: CASSPGGLSTDTQYF. The variable domain in full, completed from reference TRBV5-4 and TRBJ2-3, reads ETGVTQSPTHLIKTRGQQVTLRCSSQSGHNTVSWYQQALGQGPQFIFQYYREEENGRGNFPPRFSGLQFPNYSSELNVNALELDDSALYLCASSPGGLSTDTQYFGPGTRLTVL.

This chain uses TRBV6-5 with TRBJ1-1; D is ambiguous. V lost 8 bases and J 0 bases, leaving 7 bases between the germline ends. CDR3 size: 12 residues. Germline assignment: CDR1 MNHEY and CDR2 SVGAGI. The CDR3 coding sequence is TGTGCCAGCTTTCGGTTGAACACTGAAGCTTTCTTT. This gives the protein CASFRLNTEAFF.

The chain uses TRBV7-9 and TRBJ2-2, with TRBD2 identical over 12 bases. The germline V gene encodes CDR1 SEHNR and CDR2 FQNEAQ (reference sequence). The J segment lost 6 bases and the V segment lost 5 bases, leaving 10 bases of the junction unmatched. The CDR3 covers 17 residues. CDR3 in amino acids: CASSPRGLAGTPGELFF. CDR3 DNA: TGTGCCAGCAGCCCGCGAGGACTAGCGGGGACTCCCGGGGAGCTGTTTTTT.

The V and J genes are TRBV4-3 and TRBJ2-3; D is possibly TRBD2 (7 bases). This CDR3 region has 18 residues. The germline CDR1 and CDR2 sequences are LGHNA and YSLEER. Trimming took off 0 bases at V and 5 bases at J, with 21 bases between the two ends. The CDR3 loop is CASSQDPPRTGRGDTQYF. CDR3 nucleotide sequence: TGCGCCAGCAGCCAAGATCCTCCGAGAACAGGGAGGGGAGATACGCAGTATTTT.

V is TRBV5-1 and J is TRBJ1-6; TRBD1 matches at 9 bases. The CDR3 has 15 amino acids. After removal of 3 bases from V and 7 bases from J, the junction contained 5 bases not matched to a gene. Germline loops: CDR1 SGHRS, CDR2 YFSETQ. The CDR3 bases are TGCGCCAGCAGCTGGGGGACAGGGTCGAATTCACCCCTCCACTTT. Translation: CASSWGTGSNSPLHF.

V gene TRBV7-3 combines with J gene TRBJ2-3, with TRBD1 matching over 7 bases. The germline V gene has CDR1 SGHTA and CDR2 FQGTGA. The V gene end was trimmed by 2 bases and the J gene end by 4 bases; junction bases not matched to a gene: 3. This CDR3 has 14 residues. CDR3 bases: TGTGCCAGCAGCTTAGGGACAGCGGCAGATACGCAGTATTTT. Encoded protein: CASSLGTAADTQYF.

The genes are TRBV7-2 and TRBJ2-3; no reliable D call. The CDR3 sequence is 13 residues long. Trimming took 4 bases from V and 2 from J, leaving 7 bases between them. Germline loops: CDR1 SGHTA, CDR2 FQGNSA. The CDR3 is CASSSLVTDTQYF. Here the CDR3 DNA reads TGTGCCAGCAGCTCCTTGGTCACAGATACGCAGTATTTT.

V gene TRBV6-5 combines with J gene TRBJ2-3, with 10 nucleotides matching TRBD2. Germline CDR1 MNHEY, CDR2 SVGAGI. The CDR3 is 16 amino acids. The trim removed 2 bases at V and 4 bases at J, leaving 6 bases unmatched. CDR3 loop: CASSYAAAGGPDTQYF. The CDR3 nucleotides read TGTGCCAGCAGTTACGCGGCAGCGGGGGGGCCAGATACGCAGTATTTT.

This rearrangement joins TRBV7-9 to TRBJ2-7; unclear D gene. V was cut by 4 bases and J by 3 bases, with 10 bases left in between. Germline V gene lookup returns CDR1 SEHNR and CDR2 FQNEAQ (reference sequence). This CDR3 comprises 13 residues. The CDR3 region has the DNA TGTGCCAGCAGCTACGTGGGGAACTACGAGCAGTACTTC. Encoded protein: CASSYVGNYEQYF.